The rows below give T cell receptor beta chains drawn from one sample of a study of blood T cell repertoires in COVID-19. The protocol was immunoSEQ multiplex PCR, while the TCRdb copy is restricted to in-frame clones and leaves out a portion. The sample has 100,000 to 120,000 clones; roughly 87% are singletons. Sequencing input: peripheral blood. These receptor sequences come from a man aged 50-59 years with acute or convalescent COVID-19. Each CDR3 is given with its conserved first and last residue. Each record gives: clone size, D gene, V gene, J gene, CDR3 DNA, CDR3 protein. A D gene is named only where the DNA matches it firmly. Size values are once, few and many counts, or a class for expanded clones, and some rows have none.

NA	TRBD2	TRBV11-2	TRBJ2-5	TGTGCCAGCAGCGGACTAGCGGGTCAAGAGACCCAGTACTTC	CASSGLAGQETQYF
NA	NA	TRBV24-1	TRBJ1-2	TGTGCCACCAGTGACCCGCAGGGCAACTATGGCTACACCTTC	CATSDPQGNYGYTF
once	TRBD1	TRBV3-1/TRBV3-2	TRBJ2-5	TGTGCCAGCAGCCAAACGGGACAGTTTGAGACCCAGTACTTC	CASSQTGQFETQYF
few	NA	TRBV5-1	TRBJ1-2	TGCGCCAGCAGCTTGGCTGGGTGGGAGCACTATGGCTACACCTTC	CASSLAGWEHYGYTF
NA	NA	TRBV11-2	TRBJ1-5	TGTGCCAGCAGCTCGGAGTCCGGACAGCCCCAGCATTTT	CASSSESGQPQHF
NA	TRBD2	TRBV5-4	TRBJ2-7	TGTGCCAGCAGCACACTAGCGTCGGGAGTTTCCTACGAGCAGTACTTC	CASSTLASGVSYEQYF
few	TRBD1	TRBV6-5	TRBJ1-5	TGTGCCAGCAGACGGACAGGGAGGTTCAATCAGCCCCAGCATTTT	CASRRTGRFNQPQHF
NA	NA	TRBV4-2	TRBJ1-2	TGTGCCAGCAGCCAAGATTGGGCAGCTAACTATGGCTACACCTTC	CASSQDWAANYGYTF
NA	NA	TRBV18	TRBJ1-1	TGTGCCAGCTCACCGCCCCGGGGAGGAAACACTGAAGCTTTCTTT	CASSPPRGGNTEAFF
NA	TRBD1	TRBV7-9	TRBJ1-2	TGTGCCAGCAGCACTCCGACAGGGATCTATGGCTACACCTTC	CASSTPTGIYGYTF
NA	NA	TRBV5-1	TRBJ1-2	TGCGCCAGCAGCTTGGATCCAGGGGATGGCTACACCTTC	CASSLDPGDGYTF
NA	NA	TRBV7-8	TRBJ2-5	TGTGCCAGCAGCTTGAGCGGGACATACCAAGAGACCCAGTACTTC	CASSLSGTYQETQYF
few	NA	TRBV9	TRBJ1-6	TGTGCCAGCAGCGAACTAGGACGGGGTTCACCCCTCCACTTT	CASSELGRGSPLHF
NA	NA	TRBV2	TRBJ1-6	TGTGCCAGCAAAGACAGGTCGAGCTCCTATAATTCACCCCTCCACTTT	CASKDRSSSYNSPLHF
NA	TRBD1	TRBV6-5	TRBJ1-2	TGTGCCAGCAGTCCCGACAGGGCCTATGGCTACACCTTC	CASSPDRAYGYTF
NA	TRBD1	TRBV28	TRBJ2-1	TGTGCCAGCAGTTCCGGACAGGGGAGGTATGAGCAGTTCTTC	CASSSGQGRYEQFF
NA	NA	TRBV25-1	TRBJ2-2	TGTGCCAGCAGTGATCCCAGGGTAATCACCGGGGAGCTGTTTTTT	CASSDPRVITGELFF
few	TRBD2	TRBV20-1	TRBJ2-2	TGCAGTGCTAGTCGCGGGGGGCCTTCGAACACCGGGGAGCTGTTTTTT	CSASRGGPSNTGELFF
NA	NA	TRBV7-8	TRBJ1-3	TGTGCCAGCAGCTCCACAGGGCTCTATGGAAACACCATATATTTT	CASSSTGLYGNTIYF
NA	TRBD2	TRBV2	TRBJ2-7	TGTGCCAGCAGTCCGGGAGGGGGGTTCCCAAATTACGAGCAGTACTTC	CASSPGGGFPNYEQYF
NA	NA	TRBV6-5	TRBJ1-2	TGTGCCAGCAGTTACTCGGTCCAGGGAGGTTATGGCTACACCTTC	CASSYSVQGGYGYTF